Shown below are 10 T cell receptor beta chains from a single sample sequenced in a study of T cell responses to AZD1222 COVID-19 vaccine. TCRdb keeps only in-frame clones here, not all; method: immunoSEQ multiplex PCR. This repertoire shows about 140,000 clones, around 89% found once; its top ten account for roughly 1.7%. The sample consisted of peripheral blood, taken on day 0 of AZD1222 vaccination. Every receptor here comes from an adult in good health.

CDR3 coding DNA: TGCGCCACCCTAAAAGGGGGAGGAAAGCAGTTCTTC. The encoded protein is CATLKGGGKQFF. The chain uses TRBV10-1 and TRBJ2-1, with D perhaps being TRBD1 or TRBD2 (6 bases each). The CDR3 is made up of 12 amino acids. With 10 bases removed from V and 11 bases from J, the gap between germline ends came to 18 bases. Germline V gives CDR1 WNHNN, CDR2 SYGVQD (reference sequence).

The chain joins TRBV9 to TRBJ1-2; D remains unclear. CDR1 is SGDLS, CDR2 YYNGEE, per germline. The CDR3 totals 12 residues. V lost 0 bases, J lost 5 bases, and 5 bases lay in between. The CDR3 nucleotides read TGTGCCAGCAGCGTAGATGCTTATGGCTACACCTTC. Amino acids: CASSVDAYGYTF.

The sample holds one count of this clone. V usage is TRBV4-1 and J usage is TRBJ1-2, with a weak D call TRBD1 (5 bases). The V gene's germline CDR1 is MGHRA and CDR2 YSYEKL. The V and J ends lost 1 base and 5 bases respectively, with 11 bases between them. The CDR3 is made up of 14 amino acids. The CDR3 is CASSQVGVRYGYTF. In DNA, the CDR3 is TGCGCCAGCAGCCAAGTGGGGGTTCGATATGGCTACACCTTC.

The V and J genes are TRBV7-6 and TRBJ2-5; D assignment may be TRBD1 or TRBD2 (5 bases each). Germline V lookup: CDR1 SGHVS, CDR2 FNYEAQ. The CDR3 loop spans 14 amino acids. V lost 6 bases, J lost 1 base, and 12 bases lay in between. CDR3 sequence reads: CASRPTGTQETQYF. The CDR3 bases are TGTGCCAGCAGGCCTACCGGGACCCAAGAGACCCAGTACTTC.

This clone appeared a single time. The chain joins TRBV11-2 to TRBJ1-2; D is unclear. CDR3 size: 15 residues. V was shortened by 5 bases and J by 3 bases, with 16 bases between the two germline ends. Germline V CDR1 and CDR2: SGHAT, FQNNGV. The CDR3 nucleotides are TGTGCCAGCAGCCCCAGAAGTGGATTAGACTATGGCTACACCTTC. Translating gives CASSPRSGLDYGYTF.

V usage is TRBV7-9 and J usage is TRBJ1-2, with a weak D call TRBD1 (6 bases). This CDR3 has 15 residues. The V gene's germline CDR1 is SEHNR and CDR2 FQNEAQ (reference sequence). V was pared by 2 bases and J by 6 bases, with 16 bases between. The CDR3: CASSLSFTGGNGYTF. CDR3 coding DNA: TGTGCCAGCAGCTTAAGTTTTACGGGGGGCAATGGCTACACCTTC.

This chain uses TRBV27 with TRBJ1-2; the D gene is possibly TRBD1 (6 bases). The length of the CDR3 is 14 residues. From germline, CDR1 is MNHEY and CDR2 SMNVEV (reference sequence). V dropped 3 bases and J dropped 4 bases, with 12 bases sitting between them. The DNA of the CDR3 is TGTGCCAGCAGTTTTGGACAGAGGGGCTATGGCTACACCTTC. This gives the protein CASSFGQRGYGYTF.

The chain uses TRBV2 and TRBJ1-2; D gene ambiguous. The germline V gene encodes CDR1 SNHLY and CDR2 FYNNEI. Trimming shortened V by 7 bases and J by 5 bases, and 14 bases separated the two germline ends. The CDR3 loop spans 13 amino acids. CDR3 DNA: TGTGCCAGCATTCGGGGAATTGTTTATGGCTACACCTTC. Amino acid sequence: CASIRGIVYGYTF.

CDR3 in amino acids: CASSIRTEANYGYTF. In DNA form, the CDR3 reads TGTGCCAGTAGTATACGGACGGAAGCTAACTATGGCTACACCTTC. This sequence joins TRBV19 and TRBJ1-2; D is undetermined. Germline values: CDR1 LNHDA, CDR2 SQIVND (reference sequence). V was shortened by 2 bases and J by 0 bases, with 10 bases between the two germline ends. The CDR3 length is 15 residues.

The chain has TRBV3-1 (or the pseudogene TRBV3-2) and TRBJ1-1; D remains unclear. In germline, CDR1 is LGHDT, CDR2 YNNKEL (reference sequence). V lost 3 bases and J lost 1, with 9 bases in between. The CDR3 is 14 amino acids. CDR3 in DNA: TGTGCCAGCAGCCAGAGACACCGGAACACTGAAGCTTTCTTT. Encoded protein: CASSQRHRNTEAFF.